This T cell receptor beta chain derives from a study of vaccination and CD4 T cells after COVID-19. There are 13 residues in the CDR3. The Oncomine TCR Beta short-read assay was what sequenced the DNA obtained from cultured CD4+ T cells. TCRdb processed the PCR reads anew with MiXCR; each CDR3 protein has one entry. The top ten clones hold 7.4% of a sample with over 15,000 distinct CDR3 sequences, under 75% of them seen once. With regard to this clonotype: Antigen: not known.

Treatment noted: roughly 10-day PBMC culture with coronavirus spike peptide pools or control peptides (ViraFEST assay). The chain links TRBV21-1 to TRBJ1-1. TRBV21-1 is an annotated pseudogene. The sequence was obtained from a human donor who had recovered from COVID-19. Sequencing was done on a sample of CD4+ T cells from blood, cultured in vitro. CDR3 nucleotide sequence: TGTGCCAGCAGCAAAAAATACGAGGTCGAAGCTTTCTTT. As protein: CASSKKYEVEAFF.